This T cell receptor beta chain was sequenced for a study of blood T cell repertoires in COVID-19. The overall study: COVID-19 samples from acute and convalescent phases originated in the United States, Italy and Spain.

CDR3 length: 15 amino acids. Germline V gene lookup returns CDR1 SGHTA and CDR2 FQGNSA. Trimming stripped 5 bases from V and 6 bases from J, with 16 bases between. Only in-frame clones appear in the TCRdb table, and some are missing; sequencing was by immunoSEQ multiplex PCR. The sample lists about 160,000 clones, 70% to 90% occurring once. The chain joins TRBV7-2 to TRBJ2-2; possibly TRBD2 for D (6 bases). This TCR was sampled from a man between 65 and 85 years old with acute or convalescent COVID-19. The sample comprised peripheral blood. The CDR3 spells CASSVRLGLAGELFF. CDR3 DNA sequence: TGTGCCAGCAGCGTTCGACTAGGGTTGGCCGGGGAGCTGTTTTTT.